The source of this T cell receptor (beta chain) is a study of CD8+ T cells in alopecia areata (dated by TCRdb to the late 2010s). For context, the study as a whole: Treated patients were enrolled in an open-label pilot trial of oral tofacitinib, 5 to 10 mg twice daily, for moderate-to-severe alopecia areata. RNA came from the PAXgene miRNA kit for fixed scalp, the miRNeasy kit for PBMCs, and the RNeasy kit for mouse skin. The study used high-throughput TCRbeta sequencing to examine T cell clonal expansion in alopecia areata, in both the C3H/HeJ mouse model and human patients. Scalp clonality was compared across normal scalp (n=4), patchy alopecia areata scalp (n=8), and alopecia totalis/universalis scalp (n=8). On the human side, TCRbeta sequencing was run on scalp tissue and on sorted CD4+ and CD8+ peripheral blood T cells from healthy controls and from alopecia areata patients with either patchy or totalis/universalis disease. Tofacitinib was given for 6 to 18 months, followed by 6 months of follow-up off drug to assess delayed response and recurrence. Patients on tofacitinib were biopsied at baseline and after 4 and 24 weeks of treatment, and several of the patients also had a later scalp biopsy. TCRbeta CDR3 regions were amplified by immunoSEQ multiplex PCR using 35 Vbeta forward and 13 Jbeta reverse primers.

The library was obtained by the immunoSEQ multiplex PCR assay. For TCR sequencing, RNA was extracted from every sample and reverse transcribed into cDNA to serve as template. First-strand cDNA was synthesized with SuperScript III using a 2:1 mix of oligo-dT and random hexamers. A synthetic immune receptor repertoire was used to assess amplification bias, and residual bias was removed computationally. The authors' pipeline ran thus. After raw reads were preprocessed to remove errors, the CDR3 was defined following IMGT conventions as running from the conserved cysteine to phenylalanine. Clonality was computed as 1 minus the Shannon entropy, with the entropy normalized by log2 of the number of productive unique TCRs. CD4 or CD8 identity of scalp clones was inferred by cross-referencing scalp TCRbeta sequences with sorted blood CD4 and CD8 repertoires. TCRdb's version of the immuneACCESS table is confined to in-frame rearrangements and falls short of the full clone set. An unresolved V gene accounts for under half of the shortfall where checked; the remainder is of unknown origin. D and trimming come from the DNA, and the V and J calls and clone size come from that table. This sample has roughly 59,000 clones in its table, and under 55% of those were observed once. The ten largest clones represent roughly a sixth of the sample.

Trimming removed 0 bases from V and 8 bases from J, leaving 14 bases between the germline ends. The germline V gene sets CDR1 to SGHTA and CDR2 to FQGNSA. From the cysteine through the phenylalanine, the CDR3 covers 15 amino acids. Only CDR3 DNA is held: 45 bases, read in frame from base 1. About this clone: Its antigen remains unidentified. Base-call qualities are not available, and no considerably larger clone is one nucleotide away.

Reading the label with the study, this specimen's time point is: baseline before oral tofacitinib. Peripheral blood and lesional scalp punch biopsies were obtained from patients with alopecia areata. After PBMCs were isolated by density centrifugation and stained for CD3, CD4 and CD8, a FACSAria was used to sort CD4+ and CD8+ T cells. Paper-wide results and their limitations: Lesional scalp, especially in alopecia totalis/universalis, showed higher clonality and more expanded CD8+ clones than normal scalp, suggesting antigenic drive. Shared TCR sequences between patients were less evident than in mice, which may be partly attributable to HLA diversity in the patient population. Resident alphabeta T cells in normal human skin are also sequenced, complicating scalp TCR repertoire analysis, unlike mouse skin dominated by gammadelta T cells.

Material: CD8+ T cells sorted from blood, obtained at week 0. The receptor comes from a human donor with alopecia areata. The chain is encoded by TRBV7-2 joined to TRBJ2-1; a confident D gene designation cannot be given. This receptor has the CDR3 CASSLALIAGHEQFF. The nucleotide sequence reads as follows: TGTGCCAGCAGCTTAGCGCTAATAGCCGGACATGAGCAGTTCTTC.